Listed here are 17 T cell receptor beta chains from one sample, sequenced in a study of blood T cell repertoires in COVID-19. TCRdb's table, derived via immunoSEQ multiplex PCR, lists solely in-frame clones and lacks some. The sample includes under 200,000 clones, approximately 83% of them seen just once. Sequencing was performed on PBMCs or T cells enriched from blood (not recorded which). The receptors were sampled from a woman in her fifties or sixties who had recovered from COVID-19.

This sequence joins TRBV5-1 and TRBJ2-3; 11 bases match TRBD2. The ends lost 4 bases at V and 6 bases at J; junction bases unmatched: 7. CDR1 SGHRS and CDR2 YFSETQ come from the germline V gene. The CDR3 has 15 amino acids. CDR3 sequence reads: CASSISGGAFDTQYF. The CDR3, as DNA: TGCGCCAGCAGCATTAGCGGGGGGGCGTTTGATACGCAGTATTTT.

This sequence joins TRBV9 and TRBJ2-2; TRBD2 is a possible D gene (5 bases). This CDR3 spans 14 amino acids. V lost 3 bases to trimming and J lost 7 bases, with 13 bases between them. CDR1 SGDLS and CDR2 YYNGEE come from the germline V gene. CDR3 nucleotide sequence: TGTGCCAGCAGCGCTGAAATGAGGGACGGGGAGCTGTTTTTT. Its translation: CASSAEMRDGELFF.

This clone was seen only once. This rearrangement joins TRBV27 to TRBJ2-7, with D possibly TRBD1 on 5 matching bases. Trimming took off 6 bases at V and 2 bases at J, with 17 bases between the two ends. Germline V gene data show CDR1 as MNHEY and CDR2 as SMNVEV (reference sequence). The length of the CDR3 is 15 residues. The CDR3, as DNA: TGTGCCAGCAGCCGTGGTGGTATCAGGGCCTACGAGCAGTACTTC. The encoded protein is CASSRGGIRAYEQYF.

In this sample, this clone turned up a few times. The genes are TRBV29-1 and TRBJ2-2, with D possibly matching TRBD2 (5 bases). Germline assignment: CDR1 SQVTM and CDR2 ANQGSEA. The CDR3 sequence is 14 residues long. Trimming removed 4 bases at V and 2 bases at J, with 11 bases between. Written as DNA, the CDR3 is TGCAGCGTTGGGGTGGGGAGTAACACCGGGGAGCTGTTTTTT. Its translation: CSVGVGSNTGELFF.

This sequence joins TRBV3-1 (or the pseudogene TRBV3-2) and TRBJ2-1; TRBD2 aligns across 7 bases. This CDR3 is 13 amino acids long. V lost 6 bases, J lost 8 bases, and 7 bases stayed unmatched. Germline CDR1 LGHDT, CDR2 YNNKEL (reference sequence). CDR3 sequence reads: CASSGLGRDEQFF. The DNA for the CDR3 is TGTGCCAGCAGTGGACTGGGGAGGGATGAGCAGTTCTTC.

V and J are TRBV5-1 and TRBJ1-3; D possibly corresponds to TRBD1 (5 bases). The CDR3 is made up of 14 amino acids. In germline, CDR1 is SGHRS, CDR2 YFSETQ. V was cut by 4 bases and J by 2 bases, with 10 bases left in between. CDR3 in amino acids: CASSRSGTGNTIYF. CDR3 DNA sequence: TGCGCCAGCAGCCGTTCAGGGACTGGAAACACCATATATTTT.

This clone was seen only a few times. The genes are TRBV12-3 or TRBV12-4 and TRBJ1-5; D gene ambiguous. This CDR3 is built from 13 residues. V was trimmed by 3 bases and J by 8 bases, leaving 11 bases between them. In DNA form, the CDR3 reads TGTGCCAGCAGTTTCGCCGGGCGGGAGCCCCAGCATTTT. Translated, it gives CASSFAGREPQHF.

The chain uses TRBV5-1 and TRBJ2-4; a possible D gene is TRBD2 (6 bases). CDR3 length: 15 amino acids. V was cut by 0 bases and J by 1 base, with 8 bases left in between. Germline CDR1 and CDR2: SGHRS and YFSETQ. CDR3 bases: TGCGCCAGCAGCTTGGTAAGCGGGGCCAAAAACATTCAGTACTTC. Encoded protein: CASSLVSGAKNIQYF.

Only one count was recorded for this clone. The chain combines TRBV29-1 with TRBJ1-5, with 8 bases lining up with TRBD1. There are 12 residues in the CDR3. The V gene's germline CDR1 is SQVTM and CDR2 ANQGSEA. J gave up 6 bases and V 4 bases, and 2 bases lay outside the gene matches. CDR3 bases: TGCAGCGTTGGAGACAGGGGTCAGCCCCAGCATTTT. Translation: CSVGDRGQPQHF.

A word on this clone: The sample carries other DNA sequences with the same CDR3. The chain links TRBV27 to TRBJ1-2, with TRBD1 matching over 8 bases. This CDR3 contains 15 residues. The ends lost 3 bases at V and 4 bases at J; junction bases unmatched: 7. From germline, CDR1 is MNHEY and CDR2 SMNVEV (reference sequence). CDR3 coding DNA: TGTGCCAGCAGTTTCGGACAGGGAGGGAGCTATGGCTACACCTTC. Residues: CASSFGQGGSYGYTF.

The chain recombines TRBV5-1 with TRBJ2-2; D not resolved. CDR1 and CDR2 (germline): SGHRS, YFSETQ. This CDR3 comprises 15 residues. Deletions cut 0 bases from V and 2 bases from J, with 8 bases between. The CDR3 region is CASSLDRGNTGELFF. CDR3 DNA: TGCGCCAGCAGCTTGGATCGAGGAAACACCGGGGAGCTGTTTTTT.

This clone has more than one count but fewer than ten. The chain has TRBV6-2 or TRBV6-3 and TRBJ2-2; 14 bases fit TRBD2. V shed 6 bases, J shed 2 bases, and the junction held 8 bases outside the gene matches. Germline values: CDR1 MNHEY, CDR2 SVGEGT. The CDR3 is made up of 18 amino acids. CDR3 sequence (DNA): TGTGCCAGCAGCGGGACTAGCGGGAGACCCCTTAACACCGGGGAGCTGTTTTTT. Translating gives CASSGTSGRPLNTGELFF.

A single count supports this clone. V is TRBV30 and J is TRBJ2-2, with TRBD2 matching over 8 bases. The germline CDR1 and CDR2 sequences are GTSNPN and SVGIG (reference sequence). J was trimmed by 4 bases and V by 3 bases; bases with no gene match: 4. CDR3 size: 14 residues. Here the CDR3 reads CAWRAGVRTGELFF. The CDR3 DNA sequence: TGTGCCTGGAGAGCGGGAGTTCGCACCGGGGAGCTGTTTTTT.

The V call is TRBV5-1, the J call TRBJ2-3; weak D call: TRBD1 (6 bases). Germline CDR1 reads SGHRS; CDR2 reads YFSETQ. V was cut by 0 bases and J by 5 bases, with 13 bases left in between. There are 15 residues in the CDR3. The CDR3 region has the DNA TGCGCCAGCAGCTTGGCCAGGGGCACGGTAGATACGCAGTATTTT. Protein: CASSLARGTVDTQYF.

This clone was observed once. The V gene is TRBV7-6, the J gene TRBJ1-1, with 11 bases identical to TRBD1. Germline V gene sequence: CDR1 SGHVS, CDR2 FNYEAQ. Germline trimming cut 2 bases from V and 1 base from J; bases unmatched to any gene: 3. This CDR3 has 16 residues. The CDR3 region is CASSLWTGGANTEAFF. The CDR3 nucleotides read TGTGCCAGCAGCTTATGGACAGGGGGCGCGAACACTGAAGCTTTCTTT.

This chain joins TRBV3-1 (or the pseudogene TRBV3-2) and TRBJ2-1; D ambiguous. CDR3 length: 16 residues. Germline V lookup: CDR1 LGHDT, CDR2 YNNKEL (reference sequence). V was clipped by 4 bases and J by 0 bases, with 13 bases between them. CDR3 nucleotides: TGTGCCAGCAGCCCTCTGCGTTCGAGCTCCTACAATGAGCAGTTCTTC. Amino acid sequence: CASSPLRSSSYNEQFF.

The chain recombines TRBV3-1 (or the pseudogene TRBV3-2) with TRBJ2-3; TRBD2 matches 8 bases. Unmatched junction bases numbered 18, after V lost 4 bases and J lost 0 bases. CDR1 is LGHDT, CDR2 YNNKEL, per germline (reference sequence). The CDR3 totals 20 residues. CDR3 region: CASSRKTGTRLLSSTDTQYF. Written as DNA, the CDR3 is TGTGCCAGCAGCCGGAAGACCGGGACTAGGTTGCTTTCTAGCACAGATACGCAGTATTTT.